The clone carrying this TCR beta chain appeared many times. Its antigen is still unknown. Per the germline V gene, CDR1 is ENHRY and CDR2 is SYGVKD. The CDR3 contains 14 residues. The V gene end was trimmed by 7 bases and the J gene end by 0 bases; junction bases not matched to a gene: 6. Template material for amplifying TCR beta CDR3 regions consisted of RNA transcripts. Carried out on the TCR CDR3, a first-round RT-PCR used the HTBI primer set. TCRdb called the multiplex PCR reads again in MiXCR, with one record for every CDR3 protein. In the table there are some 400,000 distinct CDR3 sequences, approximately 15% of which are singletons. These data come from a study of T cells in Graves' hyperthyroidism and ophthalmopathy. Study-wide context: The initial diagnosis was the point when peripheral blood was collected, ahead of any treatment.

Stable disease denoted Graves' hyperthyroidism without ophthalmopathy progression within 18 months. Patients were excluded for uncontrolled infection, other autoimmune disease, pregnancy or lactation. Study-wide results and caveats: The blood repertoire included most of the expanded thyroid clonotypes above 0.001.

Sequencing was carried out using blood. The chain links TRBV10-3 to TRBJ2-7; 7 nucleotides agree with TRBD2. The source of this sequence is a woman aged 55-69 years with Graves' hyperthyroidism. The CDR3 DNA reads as TGTGCCATCAACGGCGGGAGCCCCTCCTACGAGCAGTACTTC. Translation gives CAINGGSPSYEQYF.